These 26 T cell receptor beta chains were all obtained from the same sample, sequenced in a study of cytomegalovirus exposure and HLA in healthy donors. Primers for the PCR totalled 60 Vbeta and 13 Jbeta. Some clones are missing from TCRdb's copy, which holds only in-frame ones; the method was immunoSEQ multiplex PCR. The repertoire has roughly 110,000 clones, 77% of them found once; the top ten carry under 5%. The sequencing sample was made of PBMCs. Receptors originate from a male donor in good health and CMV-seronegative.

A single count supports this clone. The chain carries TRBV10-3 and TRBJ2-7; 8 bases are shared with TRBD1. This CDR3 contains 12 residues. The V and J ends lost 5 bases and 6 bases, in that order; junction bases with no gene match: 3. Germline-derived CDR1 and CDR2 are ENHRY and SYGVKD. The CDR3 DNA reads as TGTGCCATCAGTTCCGACAGGGGCGAGCAGTACTTC. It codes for CAISSDRGEQYF.

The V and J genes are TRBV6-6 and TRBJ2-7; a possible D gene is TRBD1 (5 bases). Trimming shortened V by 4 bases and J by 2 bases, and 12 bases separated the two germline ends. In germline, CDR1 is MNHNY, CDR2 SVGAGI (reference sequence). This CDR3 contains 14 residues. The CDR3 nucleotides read TGTGCCAGCAGTTTACAGGAGATCCCCTACGAGCAGTACTTC. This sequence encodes CASSLQEIPYEQYF.

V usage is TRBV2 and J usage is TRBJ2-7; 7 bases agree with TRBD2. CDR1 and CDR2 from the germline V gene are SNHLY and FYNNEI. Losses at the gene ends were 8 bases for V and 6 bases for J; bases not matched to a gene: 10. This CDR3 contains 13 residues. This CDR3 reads CASLRSGTGEQYF. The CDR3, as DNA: TGTGCCAGCTTAAGAAGCGGGACGGGCGAGCAGTACTTC.

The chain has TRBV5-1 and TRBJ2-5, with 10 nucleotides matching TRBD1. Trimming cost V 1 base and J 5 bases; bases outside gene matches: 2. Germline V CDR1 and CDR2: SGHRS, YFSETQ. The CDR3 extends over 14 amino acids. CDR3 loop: CASSLRDRGETQYF. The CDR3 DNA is TGCGCCAGCAGCTTGAGGGACAGGGGTGAGACCCAGTACTTC.

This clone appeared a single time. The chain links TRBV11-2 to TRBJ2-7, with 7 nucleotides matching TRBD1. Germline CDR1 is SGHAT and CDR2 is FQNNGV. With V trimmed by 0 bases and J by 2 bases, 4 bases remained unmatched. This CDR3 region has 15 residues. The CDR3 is CASSLDSGQPYEQYF. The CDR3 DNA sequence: TGTGCCAGCAGCTTAGATTCGGGACAGCCCTACGAGCAGTACTTC.

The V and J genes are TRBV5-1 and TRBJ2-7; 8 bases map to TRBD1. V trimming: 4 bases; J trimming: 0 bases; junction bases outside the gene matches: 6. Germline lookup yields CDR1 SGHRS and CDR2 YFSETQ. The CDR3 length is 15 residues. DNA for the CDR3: TGCGCCAGCAGCCAAGGACAGGGATACTCCTACGAGCAGTACTTC. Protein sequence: CASSQGQGYSYEQYF. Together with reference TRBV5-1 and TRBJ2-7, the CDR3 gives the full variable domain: KAGVTQTPRYLIKTRGQQVTLSCSPISGHRSVSWYQQTPGQGLQFLFEYFSETQRNKGNFPGRFSGRQFSNSRSEMNVSTLELGDSALYLCASSQGQGYSYEQYFGPGTRLTVT.

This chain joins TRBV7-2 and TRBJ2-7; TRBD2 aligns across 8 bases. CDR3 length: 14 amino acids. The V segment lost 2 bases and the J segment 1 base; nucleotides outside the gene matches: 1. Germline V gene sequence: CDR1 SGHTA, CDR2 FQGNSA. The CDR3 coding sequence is TGTGCCAGCAGCTTAACGGGGGGGTCCTACGAGCAGTACTTC. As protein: CASSLTGGSYEQYF.

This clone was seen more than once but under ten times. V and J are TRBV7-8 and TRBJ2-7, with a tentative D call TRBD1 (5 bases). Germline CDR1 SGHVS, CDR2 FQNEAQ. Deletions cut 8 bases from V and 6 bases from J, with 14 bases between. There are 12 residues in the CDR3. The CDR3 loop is CASSFRGGEQYF. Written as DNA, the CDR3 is TGTGCCAGCTCGTTTAGGGGCGGCGAGCAGTACTTC.

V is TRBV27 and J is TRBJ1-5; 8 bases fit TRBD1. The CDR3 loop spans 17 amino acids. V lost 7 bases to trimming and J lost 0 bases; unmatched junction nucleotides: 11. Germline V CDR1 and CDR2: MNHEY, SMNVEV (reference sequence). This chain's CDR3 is CASNIRQGSISNQPQHF. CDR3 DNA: TGTGCCAGCAACATCAGACAGGGGTCCATTAGCAATCAGCCCCAGCATTTT.

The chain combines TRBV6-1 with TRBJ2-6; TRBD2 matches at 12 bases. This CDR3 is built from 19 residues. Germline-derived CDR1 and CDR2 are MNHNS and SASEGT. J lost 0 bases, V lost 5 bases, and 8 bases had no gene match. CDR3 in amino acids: CASSQGLAGLSSGANVLTF. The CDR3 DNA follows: TGTGCCAGCAGTCAAGGACTAGCGGGACTAAGCTCTGGGGCCAACGTCCTGACTTTC.

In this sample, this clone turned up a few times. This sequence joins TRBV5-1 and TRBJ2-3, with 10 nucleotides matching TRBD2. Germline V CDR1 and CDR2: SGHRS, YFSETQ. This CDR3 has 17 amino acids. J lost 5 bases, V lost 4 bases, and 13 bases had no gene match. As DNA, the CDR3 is TGCGCCAGCAGCCGGCAGGGGCTAGCGGGAGCGCAAGATACGCAGTATTTT. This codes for CASSRQGLAGAQDTQYF.

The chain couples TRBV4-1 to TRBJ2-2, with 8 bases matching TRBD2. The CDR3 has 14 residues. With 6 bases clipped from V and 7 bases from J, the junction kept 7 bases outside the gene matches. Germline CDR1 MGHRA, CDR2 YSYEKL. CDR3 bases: TGCGCCAGCAGGACTAGCGCGGGCTTCGGGGAGCTGTTTTTT. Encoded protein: CASRTSAGFGELFF.

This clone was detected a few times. The CDR3 reads CASSPLASRFETQYF. In nucleotides, the CDR3 is TGTGCCAGCTCACCACTAGCCAGCCGATTTGAGACCCAGTACTTC. The genes are TRBV18 and TRBJ2-5; D gene uncertain. Trimming pared 1 base from V and 5 bases from J, leaving 14 bases between. There are 15 residues in the CDR3. Per the germline V gene, CDR1 is KGHSH and CDR2 is LQKENI.

The CDR3 is CASSGLAVYEQYF. The CDR3 bases are TGTGCCAGCAGTGGACTAGCGGTCTACGAGCAGTACTTC. The V gene is TRBV25-1, the J gene TRBJ2-7, with 9 bases fitting TRBD2. In germline, CDR1 is MGHDK, CDR2 SYGVNS. This CDR3 has 13 residues. Trimming removed 4 bases from V and 3 bases from J; junction bases left unmatched: 1.

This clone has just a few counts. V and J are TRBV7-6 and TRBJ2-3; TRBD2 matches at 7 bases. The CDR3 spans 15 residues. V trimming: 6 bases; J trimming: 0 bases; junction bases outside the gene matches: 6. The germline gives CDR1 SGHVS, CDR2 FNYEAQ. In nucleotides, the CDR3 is TGTGCCAGCAGTCTGGGCGGGAGAAGCACAGATACGCAGTATTTT. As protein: CASSLGGRSTDTQYF.

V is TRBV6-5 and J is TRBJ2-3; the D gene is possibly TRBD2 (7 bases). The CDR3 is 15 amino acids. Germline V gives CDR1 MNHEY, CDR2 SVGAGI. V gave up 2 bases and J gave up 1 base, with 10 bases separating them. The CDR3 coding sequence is TGTGCCAGCAGTTACGGGGGGGCCGGCACAGATACGCAGTATTTT. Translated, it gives CASSYGGAGTDTQYF.

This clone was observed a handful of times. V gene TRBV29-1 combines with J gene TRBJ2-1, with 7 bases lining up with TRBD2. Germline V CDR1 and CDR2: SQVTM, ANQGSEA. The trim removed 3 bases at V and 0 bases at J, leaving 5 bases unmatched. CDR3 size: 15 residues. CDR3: CSVEGEGPSYNEQFF. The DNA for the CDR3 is TGCAGCGTTGAGGGGGAGGGCCCCTCCTACAATGAGCAGTTCTTC.

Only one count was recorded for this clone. The CDR3 reads CASSLRANTEAFF. DNA of the CDR3: TGTGCCAGCAGCCTCAGGGCAAACACTGAAGCTTTCTTT. The V and J genes are TRBV27 and TRBJ1-1; weak D call: TRBD1 (5 bases). The ends were cut back, 6 bases at V and 2 bases at J, with 10 bases in the middle. The CDR3 consists of 13 residues. The germline gives CDR1 MNHEY, CDR2 SMNVEV (reference sequence).

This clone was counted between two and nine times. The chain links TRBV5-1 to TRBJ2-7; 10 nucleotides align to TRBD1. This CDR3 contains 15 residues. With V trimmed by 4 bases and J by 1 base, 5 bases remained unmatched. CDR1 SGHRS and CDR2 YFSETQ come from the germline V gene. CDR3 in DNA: TGCGCCAGCAGCCAGAGGACAGGGGGATCCTACGAGCAGTACTTC. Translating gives CASSQRTGGSYEQYF. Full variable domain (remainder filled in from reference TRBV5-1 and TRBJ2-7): KAGVTQTPRYLIKTRGQQVTLSCSPISGHRSVSWYQQTPGQGLQFLFEYFSETQRNKGNFPGRFSGRQFSNSRSEMNVSTLELGDSALYLCASSQRTGGSYEQYFGPGTRLTVT.

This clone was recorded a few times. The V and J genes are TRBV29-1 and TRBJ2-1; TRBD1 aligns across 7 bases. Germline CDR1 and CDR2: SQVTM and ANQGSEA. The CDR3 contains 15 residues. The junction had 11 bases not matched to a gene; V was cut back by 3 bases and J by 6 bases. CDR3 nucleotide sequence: TGCAGCGTTGAGCCCCTGCACAGGGGAACCAATGAGCAGTTCTTC. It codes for CSVEPLHRGTNEQFF.

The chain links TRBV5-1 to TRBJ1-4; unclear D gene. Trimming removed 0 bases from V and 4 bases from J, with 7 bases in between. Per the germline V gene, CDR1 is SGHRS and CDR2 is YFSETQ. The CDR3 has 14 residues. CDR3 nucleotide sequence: TGCGCCAGCAGCTTGGACAGCCATAATGAAAAACTGTTTTTT. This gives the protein CASSLDSHNEKLFF.

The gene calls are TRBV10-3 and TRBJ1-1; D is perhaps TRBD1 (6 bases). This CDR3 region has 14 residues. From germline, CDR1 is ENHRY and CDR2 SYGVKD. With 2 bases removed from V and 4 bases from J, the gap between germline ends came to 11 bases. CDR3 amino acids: CAISELQGGTEAFF. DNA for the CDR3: TGTGCCATCAGTGAGCTACAGGGTGGCACTGAAGCTTTCTTT.

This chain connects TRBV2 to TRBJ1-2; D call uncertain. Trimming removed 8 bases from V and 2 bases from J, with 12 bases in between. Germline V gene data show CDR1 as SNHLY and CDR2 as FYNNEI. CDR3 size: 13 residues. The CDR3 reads CASYAGLNYGYTF. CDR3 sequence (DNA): TGTGCCAGCTACGCCGGACTAAACTATGGCTACACCTTC.

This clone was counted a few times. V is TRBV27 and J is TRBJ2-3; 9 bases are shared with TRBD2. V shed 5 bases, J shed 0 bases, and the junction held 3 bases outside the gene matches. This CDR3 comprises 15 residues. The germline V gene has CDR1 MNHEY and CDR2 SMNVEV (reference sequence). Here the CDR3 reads CASSSGRRSTDTQYF. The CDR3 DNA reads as TGTGCCAGCAGTAGCGGGAGGCGCAGCACAGATACGCAGTATTTT.

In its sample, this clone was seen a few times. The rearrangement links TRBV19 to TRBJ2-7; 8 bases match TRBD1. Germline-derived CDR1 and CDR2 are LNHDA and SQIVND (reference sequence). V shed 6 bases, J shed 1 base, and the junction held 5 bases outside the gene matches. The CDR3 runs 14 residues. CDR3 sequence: CASRRTGLSYEQYF. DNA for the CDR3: TGTGCCAGTAGAAGGACAGGGTTATCCTACGAGCAGTACTTC.

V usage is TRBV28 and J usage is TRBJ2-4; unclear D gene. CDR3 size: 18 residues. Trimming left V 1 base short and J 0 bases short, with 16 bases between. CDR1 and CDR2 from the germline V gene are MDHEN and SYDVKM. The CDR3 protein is CASSLYGFRQLAKNIQYF. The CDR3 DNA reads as TGTGCCAGCAGTTTATACGGATTCAGACAACTAGCCAAAAACATTCAGTACTTC.